This T cell receptor (beta chain) derives from a study of cytomegalovirus exposure and HLA in healthy donors. Study as a whole: The approximately 110 validation repertoires used a platform that matched the one used for the 600 to 700 first-cohort repertoires, as a later analysis reported. Study outcomes and limitations: Altogether, 170 or so TCR beta chains were recorded as cytomegalovirus-associated. The tendency of first-cohort TCR clusters to co-occur in the 90 to 150 validation repertoires was the finding of a later analysis. In vitro testing confirmed a few CMV-associated chains as specific for CMV antigens.

As regards this clone: The target antigen is unknown.

Only in-frame clones appear in the TCRdb table, and some are missing; sequencing was by immunoSEQ multiplex PCR. The sample carries fewer than 250,000 clones, approximately 90% recorded once. The germline V gene has CDR1 MGHRA and CDR2 YSYEKL. V lost 2 bases and J 5 bases, leaving 12 bases between the germline ends. The CDR3 is 14 amino acids. The clonotype comes from a man aged 18 to 29 in good health and CMV-seronegative. The V gene is TRBV4-1, the J gene TRBJ2-5; D perhaps matches TRBD2 (5 bases). The material sequenced was PBMCs. CDR3 in amino acids: CASSQRELGETQYF. In DNA, the CDR3 is TGCGCCAGCAGCCAACGAGAACTAGGGGAGACCCAGTACTTC.